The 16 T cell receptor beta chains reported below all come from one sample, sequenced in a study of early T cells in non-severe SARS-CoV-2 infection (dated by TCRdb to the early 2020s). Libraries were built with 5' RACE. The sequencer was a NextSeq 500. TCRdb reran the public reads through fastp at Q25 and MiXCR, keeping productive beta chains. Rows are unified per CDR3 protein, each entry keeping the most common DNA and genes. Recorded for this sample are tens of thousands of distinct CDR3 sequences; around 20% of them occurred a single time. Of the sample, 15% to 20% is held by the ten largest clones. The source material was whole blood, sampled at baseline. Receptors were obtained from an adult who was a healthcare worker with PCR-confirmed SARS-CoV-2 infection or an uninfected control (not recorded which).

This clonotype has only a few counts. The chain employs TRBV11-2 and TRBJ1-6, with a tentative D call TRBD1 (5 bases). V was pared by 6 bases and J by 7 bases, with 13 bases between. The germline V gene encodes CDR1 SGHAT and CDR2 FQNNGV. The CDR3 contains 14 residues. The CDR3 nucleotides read TGTGCCAGCAGAGTCGGGACCGGGAATTCACCCCTCCACTTT. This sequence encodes CASRVGTGNSPLHF. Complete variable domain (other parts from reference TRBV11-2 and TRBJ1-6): EAGVAQSPRYKIIEKRQSVAFWCNPISGHATLYWYQQILGQGPKLLIQFQNNGVVDDSQLPKDRFSAERLKGVDSTLKIQPAKLEDSAVYLCASRVGTGNSPLHFGNGTRLTVT.

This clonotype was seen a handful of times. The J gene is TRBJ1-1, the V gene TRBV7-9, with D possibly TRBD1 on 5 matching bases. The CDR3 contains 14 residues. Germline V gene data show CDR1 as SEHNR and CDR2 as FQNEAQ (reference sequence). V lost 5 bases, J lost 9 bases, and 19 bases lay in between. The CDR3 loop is CASSRTDSRSKAFF. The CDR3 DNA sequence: TGTGCCAGCAGCCGTACCGACAGCCGGAGCAAAGCTTTCTTT.

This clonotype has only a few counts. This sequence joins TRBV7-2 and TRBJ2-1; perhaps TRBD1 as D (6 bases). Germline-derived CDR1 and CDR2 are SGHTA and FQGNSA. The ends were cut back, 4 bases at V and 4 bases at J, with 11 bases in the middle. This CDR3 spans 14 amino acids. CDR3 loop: CASSSRGRYNEQFF. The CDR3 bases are TGTGCCAGCAGCTCCAGGGGAAGGTACAATGAGCAGTTCTTC.

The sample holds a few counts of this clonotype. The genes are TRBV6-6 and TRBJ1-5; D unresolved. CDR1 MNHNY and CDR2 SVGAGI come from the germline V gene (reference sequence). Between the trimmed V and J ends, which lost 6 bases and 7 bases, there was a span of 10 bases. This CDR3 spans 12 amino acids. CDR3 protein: CASSVAGQPQHF. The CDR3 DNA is TGTGCCAGCAGCGTTGCGGGCCAGCCCCAGCATTTT.

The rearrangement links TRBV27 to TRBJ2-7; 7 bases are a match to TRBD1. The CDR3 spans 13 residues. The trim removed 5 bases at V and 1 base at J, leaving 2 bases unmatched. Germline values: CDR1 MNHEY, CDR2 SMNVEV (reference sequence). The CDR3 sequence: CASSKTGSYEQYF. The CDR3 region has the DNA TGTGCCAGCAGTAAGACAGGGTCCTACGAGCAGTACTTC.

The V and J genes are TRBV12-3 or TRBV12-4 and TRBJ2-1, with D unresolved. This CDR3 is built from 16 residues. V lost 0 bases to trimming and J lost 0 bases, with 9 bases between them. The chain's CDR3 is CASSLAGSTSYNEQFF. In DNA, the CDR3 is TGTGCCAGCAGTTTAGCGGGCAGTACCTCCTACAATGAGCAGTTCTTC.

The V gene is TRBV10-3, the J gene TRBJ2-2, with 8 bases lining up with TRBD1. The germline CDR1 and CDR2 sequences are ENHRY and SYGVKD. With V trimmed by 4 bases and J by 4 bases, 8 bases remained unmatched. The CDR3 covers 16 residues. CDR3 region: CAISVSTGVGTGELFF. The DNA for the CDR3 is TGTGCCATCAGTGTATCGACAGGGGTGGGCACCGGGGAGCTGTTTTTT.

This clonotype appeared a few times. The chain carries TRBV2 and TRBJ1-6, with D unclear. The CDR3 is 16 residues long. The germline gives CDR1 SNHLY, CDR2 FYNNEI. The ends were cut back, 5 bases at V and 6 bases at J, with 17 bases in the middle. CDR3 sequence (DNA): TGTGCCAGCAGTAAGCTCAGGTCCGAACTTAATTCACCCCTCCACTTT. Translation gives CASSKLRSELNSPLHF.

This CDR3 is CASSVEPEGYEQYF. Here the CDR3 DNA reads TGTGCCAGCAGTGTTGAGCCGGAGGGGTACGAGCAGTACTTC. The V and J genes are TRBV25-1 and TRBJ2-7, with D maybe TRBD2 (6 bases). V dropped 4 bases and J dropped 4 bases, with 14 bases sitting between them. The CDR3 runs to 14 residues. Germline CDR1 is MGHDK and CDR2 is SYGVNS.

The CDR3 is CASSQRAQVPNEQFF. The CDR3 DNA sequence: TGTGCCAGCAGCCAGAGGGCCCAGGTGCCCAATGAGCAGTTCTTC. The chain is built from TRBV12-3 or TRBV12-4 and TRBJ2-1, with D tentatively TRBD2 (5 bases). The V end was cut by 6 bases, the J end by 6 bases, with 18 bases between. This CDR3 is 15 amino acids long.

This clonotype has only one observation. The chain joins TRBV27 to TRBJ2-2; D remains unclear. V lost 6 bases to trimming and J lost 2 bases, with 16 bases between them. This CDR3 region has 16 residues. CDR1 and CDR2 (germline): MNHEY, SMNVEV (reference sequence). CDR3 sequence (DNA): TGTGCCAGCAGCCCTAATTCCTGGGGTAACACCGGGGAGCTGTTTTTT. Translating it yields CASSPNSWGNTGELFF.

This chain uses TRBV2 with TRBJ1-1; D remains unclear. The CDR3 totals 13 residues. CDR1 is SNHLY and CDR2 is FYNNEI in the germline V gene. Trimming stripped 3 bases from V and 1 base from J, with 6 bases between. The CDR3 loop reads CASSEGENTEAFF. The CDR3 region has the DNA TGTGCCAGCAGTGAGGGAGAGAACACTGAAGCTTTCTTT.

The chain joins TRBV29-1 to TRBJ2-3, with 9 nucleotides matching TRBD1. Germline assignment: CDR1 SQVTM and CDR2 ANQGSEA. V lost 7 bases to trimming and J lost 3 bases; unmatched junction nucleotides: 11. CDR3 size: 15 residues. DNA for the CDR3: TGCAGCGGGGGAAAACCGGGACAGGGTACAGATACGCAGTATTTT. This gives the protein CSGGKPGQGTDTQYF.

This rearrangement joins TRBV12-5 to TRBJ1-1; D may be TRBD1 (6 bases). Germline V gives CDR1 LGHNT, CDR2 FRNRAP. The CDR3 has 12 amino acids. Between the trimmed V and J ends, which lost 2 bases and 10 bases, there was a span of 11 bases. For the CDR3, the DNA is TGTGCTAGTGGTTTGATGGGGACACTAGCTTTCTTT. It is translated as CASGLMGTLAFF.

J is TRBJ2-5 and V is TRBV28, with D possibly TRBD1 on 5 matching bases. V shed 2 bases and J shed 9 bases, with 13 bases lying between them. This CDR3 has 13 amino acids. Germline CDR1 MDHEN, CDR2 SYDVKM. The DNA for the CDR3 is TGTGCCAGCAGTTTAGGGCAGGGCCCGGCCCAGTACTTC. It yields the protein CASSLGQGPAQYF.

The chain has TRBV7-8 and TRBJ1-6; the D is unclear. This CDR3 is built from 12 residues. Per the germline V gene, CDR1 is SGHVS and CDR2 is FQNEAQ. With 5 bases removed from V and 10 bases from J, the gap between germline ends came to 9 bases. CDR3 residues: CASSVRASPLHF. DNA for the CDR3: TGTGCCAGCAGCGTCCGGGCGTCACCCCTCCACTTT.